Detailed here is one T cell receptor (beta chain). What it binds is unknown. The V end lost 4 bases, the J end lost 1 base, and 14 bases lay between the germline ends. The CDR3 has 15 residues. Germline V CDR1 and CDR2: SGHRS, YFSETQ. The data originate from a study of blood T cells in healthy people across ages. Study-wide points: Older age coincided with a roughly linear decline in TCR beta diversity per million T cells. Long-lived donors had more naive CD4+ cells and higher diversity than aged donors.

Next came a second PCR, run for about 7 to 12 cycles, which used a sample-barcoded 5' primer along with a J-beta primer mix. Each CDR3 protein is one row after TCRdb ran MiXCR on the 5' RACE reads. The data contain 550,000 to 600,000 distinct CDR3 sequences, 27% of them singletons. Sequencing used blood. This TCR was sampled from a woman in her 70s in good health. V and J are TRBV5-1 and TRBJ2-5, with D maybe TRBD2 (6 bases). The CDR3 spells CASSPTGTLQETQYF. The CDR3 DNA reads TGCGCCAGCAGCCCCACCGGGACTCTCCAAGAGACCCAGTACTTC.